These 26 T cell receptor beta chains originate from one sample sequenced in a study of blood T cell repertoires in COVID-19. This table comes from immunoSEQ multiplex PCR, and its TCRdb copy is limited to in-frame clones, with some not included. The sample includes about 260,000 clones, about 90% seen only once; the top ten take around 3.1%. The sequencing sample was made of PBMCs or T cells enriched from blood (not recorded which). These receptors came from a woman aged 40 to 49 who had been exposed to COVID-19.

The chain joins TRBV9 to TRBJ1-2; 7 bases are a match to TRBD1. Germline V gives CDR1 SGDLS, CDR2 YYNGEE. This CDR3 region has 18 residues. V lost 0 bases, J lost 7 bases, and 18 bases stayed unmatched. In DNA, the CDR3 is TGTGCCAGCAGCGTAGGTCCCCTCGTGTCGACAGGGACGGGTGGCTACACCTTC. As protein: CASSVGPLVSTGTGGYTF.

The chain couples TRBV15 to TRBJ2-1, with 10 bases matching TRBD2. J lost 1 base, V lost 5 bases, and 8 bases had no gene match. The CDR3 extends over 17 amino acids. The germline V gene has CDR1 LNHNV and CDR2 YYDKDF (reference sequence). The CDR3 DNA reads TGTGCCACCAGCCCAGCGGGAGGGGGGGTGTCCTACAATGAGCAGTTCTTC. Its translation is CATSPAGGGVSYNEQFF.

This clone occurred a few times. The rearrangement uses TRBV4-1 and TRBJ2-1; TRBD2 matches 13 bases. The V segment lost 3 bases and the J segment 2 bases; nucleotides outside the gene matches: 7. The CDR3 has 18 amino acids. The germline CDR1 and CDR2 sequences are MGHRA and YSYEKL. CDR3 residues: CASSHLGLAGRTYNEQFF. In nucleotides, the CDR3 is TGCGCCAGCAGCCACCTGGGACTAGCGGGGCGGACCTACAATGAGCAGTTCTTC.

The V and J genes are TRBV5-1 and TRBJ2-2; possible D gene TRBD1, 6 bases. V was clipped by 2 bases and J by 4 bases, with 12 bases between them. The CDR3 has 15 amino acids. CDR1 is SGHRS and CDR2 is YFSETQ in the germline V gene. The CDR3 bases are TGCGCCAGCAGCTTCAGGGGCATGGGCACCGGGGAGCTGTTTTTT. This sequence encodes CASSFRGMGTGELFF.

This chain connects TRBV20-1 to TRBJ2-1; 14 bases are shared with TRBD2. This CDR3 spans 16 amino acids. V dropped 3 bases and J dropped 3; count of bases not matched to a gene: 4. CDR1 is DFQATT, CDR2 SNEGSKA, per germline (reference sequence). Written as DNA, the CDR3 is TGCAGTGCTAGTAAGGGGACTAGCGGGAGCTACAATGAGCAGTTCTTC. It encodes CSASKGTSGSYNEQFF.

This clone was seen a single time. V and J are TRBV28 and TRBJ1-2, with D unresolved. Trimming removed 4 bases at V and 8 bases at J, with 14 bases between. The CDR3 runs to 13 residues. Germline lookup yields CDR1 MDHEN and CDR2 SYDVKM. CDR3 DNA sequence: TGTGCCAGCAGTTATCGGGGAAGGAGGGGCTACACCTTC. It yields the protein CASSYRGRRGYTF.

The chain is built from TRBV4-2 and TRBJ2-7, with a possible D match to TRBD1 (5 bases). The V gene lost 7 bases and the J gene lost 2 bases, with 15 bases spanning the gap. Germline V CDR1 and CDR2: LGHNA, YNFKEQ. The CDR3 consists of 14 residues. The chain's CDR3 is CASTRTQSTYEQYF. The CDR3 DNA follows: TGTGCCAGCACACGGACACAAAGCACCTACGAGCAGTACTTC.

The chain employs TRBV7-3 and TRBJ1-2, with D tentatively TRBD1 (5 bases). This CDR3 region has 15 residues. The germline V gene has CDR1 SGHTA and CDR2 FQGTGA. V shed 5 bases and J shed 0 bases, with 13 bases lying between them. CDR3 bases: TGTGCCAGCAGCCCCCAGCCAGGGTCTAACTATGGCTACACCTTC. Protein: CASSPQPGSNYGYTF.

V and J are TRBV4-2 and TRBJ2-7; D is possibly TRBD1 (5 bases). CDR3 length: 15 residues. V was cut by 0 bases and J by 6 bases, with 15 bases left in between. Germline V gene lookup returns CDR1 LGHNA and CDR2 YNFKEQ. The CDR3 spells CASSQDMDQGSEQYF. CDR3 nucleotides: TGTGCCAGCAGCCAAGATATGGACCAGGGAAGCGAGCAGTACTTC.

The rearrangement links TRBV7-9 to TRBJ2-2; D gene ambiguous. CDR1 SEHNR and CDR2 FQNEAQ come from the germline V gene (reference sequence). The CDR3 loop spans 17 amino acids. V was shortened by 5 bases and J by 7 bases, with 23 bases between the two germline ends. The CDR3 DNA sequence: TGTGCCAGCAGCCTACGCTATTCGGGTGGTTGGATCGGGGAGCTGTTTTTT. As protein: CASSLRYSGGWIGELFF.

CDR3 DNA: TGTGCCAGCTCACCTACCACTGTTATGGCTAACTATGGCTACACCTTC. This translates into CASSPTTVMANYGYTF. The chain is built from TRBV18 and TRBJ1-2; D ambiguous. The V gene's germline CDR1 is KGHSH and CDR2 LQKENI. V was clipped by 3 bases and J by 0 bases, with 14 bases between them. The CDR3 loop spans 16 amino acids.

This chain links TRBV19 with TRBJ1-1, with D tentatively TRBD1 (5 bases). The V and J ends lost 10 bases and 3 bases respectively, with 18 bases between them. The CDR3 consists of 14 residues. Germline lookup yields CDR1 LNHDA and CDR2 SQIVND (reference sequence). The CDR3 spells CATQPRVGDTEAFF. Written as DNA, the CDR3 is TGTGCCACCCAACCCAGGGTAGGGGACACTGAAGCTTTCTTT.

This chain joins TRBV6-6 and TRBJ2-1, with 8 bases fitting TRBD2. The V and J ends lost 10 bases and 3 bases, in that order; junction bases with no gene match: 14. From germline, CDR1 is MNHNY and CDR2 SVGAGI (reference sequence). CDR3 length equals 16 residues. DNA for the CDR3: TGTGCCACCGGAACGGGGGCCGGGGGGGACTACAATGAGCAGTTCTTC. Translating gives CATGTGAGGDYNEQFF.

The chain links TRBV10-1 to TRBJ2-4; D might be TRBD2 (7 bases). The CDR3 contains 16 residues. Trimming cost V 9 bases and J 1 base, with 19 bases left between them. Germline CDR1 WNHNN, CDR2 SYGVQD (reference sequence). The CDR3 sequence is CARREAGAPAKNIQYF. The CDR3 nucleotides read TGCGCCAGAAGAGAGGCGGGGGCGCCGGCCAAAAACATTCAGTACTTC.

The chain is built from TRBV6-1 and TRBJ2-2; 7 positions agree with TRBD2. Germline CDR1 is MNHNS and CDR2 is SASEGT. Losses at the gene ends were 4 bases for V and 3 bases for J; bases not matched to a gene: 5. The CDR3 extends over 15 amino acids. CDR3 sequence reads: CASSGQRDYTGELFF. The DNA of the CDR3 is TGTGCCAGCAGTGGCCAGCGGGATTACACCGGGGAGCTGTTTTTT.

The chain is built from TRBV28 and TRBJ1-4; D gene uncertain. The germline gives CDR1 MDHEN, CDR2 SYDVKM. The germline V and J ends were trimmed by 2 bases and 0 bases, with 10 bases remaining between them. CDR3 length: 16 amino acids. CDR3 region: CASSLVRPATNEKLFF. The CDR3 DNA follows: TGTGCCAGCAGTTTAGTCAGGCCGGCAACTAATGAAAAACTGTTTTTT.

In its sample, this clone was seen once. The V gene is TRBV5-3, the J gene TRBJ2-4; 8 bases are shared with TRBD1. TRBV5-3 is an open reading frame, and its role is uncertain. The CDR3 loop spans 16 amino acids. Losses at the gene ends were 1 base for V and 9 bases for J; bases not matched to a gene: 12. CDR3 residues: CARSLYPQGVGGIQYF. The DNA for the CDR3 is TGTGCCAGAAGCTTGTACCCACAGGGGGTAGGGGGCATTCAGTACTTC.

This rearrangement joins TRBV7-9 to TRBJ2-1, with D possibly matching TRBD1 (6 bases). The CDR3 runs 14 residues. V was cut by 6 bases and J by 7 bases, with 16 bases left in between. The germline V gene has CDR1 SEHNR and CDR2 FQNEAQ (reference sequence). CDR3 protein: CASRGGRILNEQFF. The CDR3 nucleotides read TGTGCCAGCAGAGGGGGACGGATTCTTAATGAGCAGTTCTTC.

The V call is TRBV7-3, the J call TRBJ1-1; D might be TRBD1 (6 bases). The CDR3 is 15 residues long. V was clipped by 2 bases and J by 4 bases, with 14 bases between them. CDR1 and CDR2 from the germline V gene are SGHTA and FQGTGA. CDR3 in amino acids: CASSLLGGGSTEAFF. CDR3 DNA: TGTGCCAGCAGCTTATTGGGGGGCGGGAGCACTGAAGCTTTCTTT.

This clone was detected only a few times. The chain is built from TRBV5-8 and TRBJ1-4; 11 bases line up with TRBD1. The length of the CDR3 is 14 residues. With 4 bases clipped from V and 8 bases from J, the junction kept 4 bases outside the gene matches. Looked up from germline, CDR1 is SGHTS and CDR2 is YDEGEE. CDR3 coding DNA: TGTGCCAGCAGCACCGGACAGGGGGCCGAAAAACTGTTTTTT. As protein: CASSTGQGAEKLFF.

The chain joins TRBV3-1 (or the pseudogene TRBV3-2) to TRBJ1-4; D call uncertain. CDR3 length: 16 residues. Trimming shortened V by 1 base and J by 8 bases, and 17 bases separated the two germline ends. Germline V gives CDR1 LGHDT, CDR2 YNNKEL (reference sequence). CDR3 region: CASSQGIVRNREKLFF. The CDR3 nucleotides read TGTGCCAGCAGCCAAGGAATAGTCAGGAACCGGGAAAAACTGTTTTTT.

This rearrangement joins TRBV4-3 to TRBJ2-7, with 8 bases aligning to TRBD1. CDR1 and CDR2 (germline): LGHNA, YSLEER. The CDR3 runs to 15 residues. V shed 3 bases, J shed 6 bases, and the junction held 10 bases outside the gene matches. The CDR3 nucleotides read TGCGCCAGCAGCCAGGACAGGGAGAGGATAGGCGAGCAGTACTTC. This translates into CASSQDRERIGEQYF.

CDR3 sequence reads: CASSLTGLENEKLFF. CDR3 nucleotide sequence: TGCGCCAGCAGCCTAACGGGACTGGAAAATGAAAAACTGTTTTTT. The J gene is TRBJ1-4, the V gene TRBV4-3, with D maybe TRBD1 (5 bases). The CDR3 is 15 residues long. Germline assignment: CDR1 LGHNA and CDR2 YSLEER. With 4 bases removed from V and 5 bases from J, the gap between germline ends came to 14 bases.

The chain links TRBV19 to TRBJ1-1, with a weak D call TRBD1 (6 bases). The CDR3 has 14 residues. V lost 5 bases and J 3 bases, leaving 13 bases between the germline ends. The germline CDR1 and CDR2 sequences are LNHDA and SQIVND (reference sequence). The CDR3 reads CASSDRDTYTEAFF. CDR3 DNA sequence: TGTGCCAGTAGTGACCGGGACACCTACACTGAAGCTTTCTTT. The full variable domain, in which reference TRBV19 and TRBJ1-1 provide the parts outside the CDR3, is DGGITQSPKYLFRKEGQNVTLSCEQNLNHDAMYWYRQDPGQGLRLIYYSQIVNDFQKGDIAEGYSVSREKKESFPLTVTSAQKNPTAFYLCASSDRDTYTEAFFGQGTRLTVV.

There are a few counts of this clone. This chain links TRBV28 with TRBJ1-2; D is perhaps TRBD1 (5 bases). V gave up 1 base and J gave up 7 bases, with 7 bases separating them. The CDR3 covers 12 residues. Germline CDR1 and CDR2: MDHEN and SYDVKM. The CDR3 region has the DNA TGTGCCAGCAGTTTATTAGGGGCTGGCTACACCTTC. This codes for CASSLLGAGYTF.

V gene TRBV25-1 combines with J gene TRBJ1-2; possibly TRBD1 for D (6 bases). Germline V gene data show CDR1 as MGHDK and CDR2 as SYGVNS. V gave up 2 bases and J gave up 6 bases, with 13 bases separating them. The CDR3 totals 14 residues. In DNA, the CDR3 is TGTGCCAGCAGTGAAGGGTCAGGGGTCCATGGCTACACCTTC. This encodes CASSEGSGVHGYTF.